This TCR beta chain was found in a study of immune cell composition in non-small cell lung cancer. Study observations and caveats: Tumour TCR-beta clonality was not significantly tied to smoking pack-years. Adenocarcinomas with higher top tumour-associated clone frequency had more reactive TILs.

Germline CDR1 and CDR2: WNHNN and SYGVQD (reference sequence). The CDR3 runs 14 residues. The V segment lost 4 bases and the J segment 4 bases; nucleotides outside the gene matches: 4. Generated by immunoSEQ multiplex PCR, the TCRdb table keeps only in-frame clones and is missing some. Found here are several thousand clones, roughly four fifths of them singletons; the top ten hold almost 6.5%. Normal lung was taken at the farthest possible site, at least 3 cm from tumour. Concerning this clone: The antigen remains unidentified.

The source material was non-adjacent lung tissue. The J gene is TRBJ2-3, the V gene TRBV10-1, with 8 bases aligning to TRBD2. This sequence was found in a human donor with non-small cell lung cancer. The CDR3 loop reads CASSVGRVPDTQYF. Here the CDR3 DNA reads TGCGCCAGCAGTGTCGGGAGGGTCCCAGATACGCAGTATTTT.